This T cell receptor (beta chain) appears in the sequencing data of a study of blood T cell repertoires in COVID-19. Study in general: Both acute and convalescent COVID-19 samples were obtained from the United States, Italy and Spain. Sources were T cells, B-cell-depleted T cells, or PBMCs; the material itself was cDNA or gDNA.

The V gene lost 6 bases and the J gene lost 1 base, with 12 bases spanning the gap. Germline values: CDR1 SGHNT, CDR2 YENEEA. This CDR3 is built from 14 residues. Study processing details: Reference gene primer amplification gave estimated nucleated cell counts. Sequencing was performed with immunoSEQ multiplex PCR; in TCRdb, only in-frame clones are kept and a portion is missing. V and J calls and clone size are given by that table; D and trimming were obtained from the DNA. The repertoire includes approximately 94,000 clones, approximately 90% of them detected once, and over 3.5% sits in the top ten.

This chain joins TRBV11-3 and TRBJ1-1; no firm D call. Sequencing was performed on peripheral blood. The TCR sequence derives from a woman aged 45-65 years in a cohort sampled during active COVID-19. For the CDR3, the DNA is TGTGCCAGCAGTCCTAGGCTGCGGAACACTGAAGCTTTCTTT. Protein: CASSPRLRNTEAFF.